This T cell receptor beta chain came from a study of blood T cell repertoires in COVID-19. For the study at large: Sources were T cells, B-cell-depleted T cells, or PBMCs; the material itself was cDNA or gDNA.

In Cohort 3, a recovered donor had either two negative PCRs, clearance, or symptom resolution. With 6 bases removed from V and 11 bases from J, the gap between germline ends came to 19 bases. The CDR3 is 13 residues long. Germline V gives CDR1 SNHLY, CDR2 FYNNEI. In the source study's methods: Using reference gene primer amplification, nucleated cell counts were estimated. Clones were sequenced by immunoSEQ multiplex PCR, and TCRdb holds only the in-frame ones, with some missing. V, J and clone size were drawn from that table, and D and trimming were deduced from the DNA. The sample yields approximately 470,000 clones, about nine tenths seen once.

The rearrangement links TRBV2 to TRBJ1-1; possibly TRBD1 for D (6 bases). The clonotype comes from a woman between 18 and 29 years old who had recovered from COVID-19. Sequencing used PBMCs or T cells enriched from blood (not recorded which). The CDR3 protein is CASRGLTGRGAFF. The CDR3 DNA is TGTGCCAGCAGGGGTTTAACAGGGCGGGGGGCTTTCTTT.